The clone carrying this TCR beta chain was detected a few times. This entry comes from a study of T-cell reconstitution after alpha-beta-depleted transplantation in children. This CDR3 is built from 14 residues. V dropped 5 bases and J dropped 0 bases, with 8 bases sitting between them. For TCRbeta, the library was prepared with unique molecular identifiers. MiXCR was run by TCRdb on the PCR reads, yielding one entry per CDR3 protein. This repertoire shows hundreds of thousands of distinct CDR3 sequences, over 8% found once; its top ten account for about 9.4%. The chain joins TRBV12-3 or TRBV12-4 to TRBJ1-3; no definite D call. This TCR derives from a human donor who donated a stem cell graft to a child with SCID. This sample comprised PBMCs from the stem cell graft donor, obtained from the stem cell graft. The CDR3 DNA follows: TGTGCCAGCAGTGCCTTATACTCTGGAAACACCATATATTTT. Amino acid sequence: CASSALYSGNTIYF.